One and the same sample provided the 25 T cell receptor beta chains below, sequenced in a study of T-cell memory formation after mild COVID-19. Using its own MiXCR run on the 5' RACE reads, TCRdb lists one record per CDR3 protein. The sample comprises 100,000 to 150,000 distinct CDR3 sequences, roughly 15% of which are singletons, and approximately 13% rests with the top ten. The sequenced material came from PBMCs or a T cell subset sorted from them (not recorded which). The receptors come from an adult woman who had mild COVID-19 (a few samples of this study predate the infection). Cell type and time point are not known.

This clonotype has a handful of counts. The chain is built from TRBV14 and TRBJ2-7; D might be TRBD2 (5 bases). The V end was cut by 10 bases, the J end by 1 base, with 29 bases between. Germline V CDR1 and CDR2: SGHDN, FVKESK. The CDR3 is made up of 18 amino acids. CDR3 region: CATPGRFAERSSSYEQYF. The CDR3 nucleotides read TGTGCCACTCCGGGAAGATTTGCGGAGAGGTCCTCATCCTACGAGCAGTACTTC. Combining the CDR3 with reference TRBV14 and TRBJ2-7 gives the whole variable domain EAGVTQFPSHSVIEKGQTVTLRCDPISGHDNLYWYRRVMGKEIKFLLHFVKESKQDESGMPNNRFLAERTGGTYSTLKVQPAELEDSGVYFCATPGRFAERSSSYEQYFGPGTRLTVT.

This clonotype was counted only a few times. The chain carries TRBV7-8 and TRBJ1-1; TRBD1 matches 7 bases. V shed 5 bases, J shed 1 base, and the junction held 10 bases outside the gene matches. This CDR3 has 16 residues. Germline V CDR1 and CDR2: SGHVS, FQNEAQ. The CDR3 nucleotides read TGTGCCAGCAGCGCCCGGACAGGTAATAGGAACACTGAAGCTTTCTTT. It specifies CASSARTGNRNTEAFF. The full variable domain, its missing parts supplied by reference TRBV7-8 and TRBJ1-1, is GAGVSQSPRYKVAKRGQDVALRCDPISGHVSLFWYQQALGQGPEFLTYFQNEAQLDKSGLPSDRFFAERPEGSVSTLKIQRTQQEDSAVYLCASSARTGNRNTEAFFGQGTRLTVV.

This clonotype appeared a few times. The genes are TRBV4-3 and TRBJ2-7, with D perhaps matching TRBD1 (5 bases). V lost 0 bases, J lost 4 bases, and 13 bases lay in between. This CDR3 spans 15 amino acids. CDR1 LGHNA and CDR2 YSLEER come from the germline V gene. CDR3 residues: CASSQDRGPWYEQYF. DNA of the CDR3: TGCGCCAGCAGCCAAGATAGGGGTCCATGGTACGAGCAGTACTTC.

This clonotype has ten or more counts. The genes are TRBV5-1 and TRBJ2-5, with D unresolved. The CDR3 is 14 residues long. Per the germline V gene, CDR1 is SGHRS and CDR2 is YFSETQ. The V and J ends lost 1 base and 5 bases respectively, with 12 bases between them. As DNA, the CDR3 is TGCGCCAGCAGCTTGAGGTTGGCTTCCGAGACCCAGTACTTC. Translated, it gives CASSLRLASETQYF.

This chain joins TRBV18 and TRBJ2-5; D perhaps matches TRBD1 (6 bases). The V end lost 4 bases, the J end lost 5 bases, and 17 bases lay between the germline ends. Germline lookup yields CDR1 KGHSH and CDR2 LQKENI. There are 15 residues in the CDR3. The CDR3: CASSQGQSAWETQYF. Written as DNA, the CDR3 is TGTGCCAGCTCACAAGGACAGAGTGCATGGGAGACCCAGTACTTC.

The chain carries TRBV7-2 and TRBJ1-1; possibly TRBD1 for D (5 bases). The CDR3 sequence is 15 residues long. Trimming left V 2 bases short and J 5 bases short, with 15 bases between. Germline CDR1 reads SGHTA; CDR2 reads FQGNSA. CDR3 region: CASSLLQGEWTEAFF. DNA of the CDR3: TGTGCCAGCAGCTTACTGCAGGGCGAGTGGACTGAAGCTTTCTTT.

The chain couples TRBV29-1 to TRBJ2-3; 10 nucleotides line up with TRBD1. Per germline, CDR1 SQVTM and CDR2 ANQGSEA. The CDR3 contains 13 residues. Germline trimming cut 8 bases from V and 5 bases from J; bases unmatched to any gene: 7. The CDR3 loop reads CSTTGQGIDTQYF. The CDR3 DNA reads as TGCAGCACCACGGGACAGGGGATAGATACGCAGTATTTT.

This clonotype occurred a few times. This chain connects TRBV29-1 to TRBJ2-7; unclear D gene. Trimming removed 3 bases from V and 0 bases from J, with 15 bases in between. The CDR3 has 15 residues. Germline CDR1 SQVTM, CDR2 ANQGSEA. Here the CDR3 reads CSVELGRTSSYEQYF. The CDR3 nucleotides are TGCAGCGTTGAGTTGGGCAGAACGAGCTCCTACGAGCAGTACTTC.

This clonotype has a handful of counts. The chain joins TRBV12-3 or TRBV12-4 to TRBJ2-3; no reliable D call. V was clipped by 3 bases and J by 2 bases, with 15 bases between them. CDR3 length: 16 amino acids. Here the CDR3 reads CASSLAHPTLTDTQYF. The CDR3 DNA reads TGTGCCAGCAGTTTGGCACACCCAACCCTCACAGATACGCAGTATTTT.

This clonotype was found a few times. CDR3 sequence reads: CASSEASVDYNEQFF. Written as DNA, the CDR3 is TGTGCCAGTAGTGAAGCTAGCGTCGACTACAATGAGCAGTTCTTC. The chain combines TRBV19 with TRBJ2-1, with D perhaps matching TRBD2 (6 bases). The germline V and J ends were trimmed by 5 bases and 3 bases, with 14 bases remaining between them. Per the germline V gene, CDR1 is LNHDA and CDR2 is SQIVND (reference sequence). This CDR3 contains 15 residues. Using reference TRBV19 and TRBJ2-1 for the parts outside the CDR3, the full variable domain is DGGITQSPKYLFRKEGQNVTLSCEQNLNHDAMYWYRQDPGQGLRLIYYSQIVNDFQKGDIAEGYSVSREKKESFPLTVTSAQKNPTAFYLCASSEASVDYNEQFFGPGTRLTVL.

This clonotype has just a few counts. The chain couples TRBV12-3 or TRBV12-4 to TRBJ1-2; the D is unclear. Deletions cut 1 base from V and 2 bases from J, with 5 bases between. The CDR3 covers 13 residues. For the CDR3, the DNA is TGTGCCAGCAGTTTAGGCAGAAACTATGGCTACACCTTC. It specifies CASSLGRNYGYTF.

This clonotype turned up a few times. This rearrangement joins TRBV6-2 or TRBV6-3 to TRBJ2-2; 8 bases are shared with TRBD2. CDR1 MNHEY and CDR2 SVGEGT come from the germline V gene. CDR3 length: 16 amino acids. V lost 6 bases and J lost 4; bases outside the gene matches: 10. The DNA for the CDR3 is TGTGCCAGCAGACTTACCGGGACTAGGGGCACCGGGGAGCTGTTTTTT. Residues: CASRLTGTRGTGELFF.

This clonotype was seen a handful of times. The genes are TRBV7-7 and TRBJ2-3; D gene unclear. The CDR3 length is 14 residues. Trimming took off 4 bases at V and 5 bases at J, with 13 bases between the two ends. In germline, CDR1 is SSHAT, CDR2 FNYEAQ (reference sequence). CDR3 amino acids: CASSYGGLRDTQYF. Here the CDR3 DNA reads TGTGCCAGCAGCTACGGTGGGCTCCGAGATACGCAGTATTTT.

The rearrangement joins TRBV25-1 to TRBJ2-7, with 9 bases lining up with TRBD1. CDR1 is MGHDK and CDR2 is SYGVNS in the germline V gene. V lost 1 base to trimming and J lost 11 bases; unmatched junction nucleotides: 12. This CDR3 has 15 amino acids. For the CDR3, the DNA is TGTGCCAGCAGTGAATGGGGGACAGGGTATGATCGGGAGTACTTC. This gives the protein CASSEWGTGYDREYF.

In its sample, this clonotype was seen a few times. CDR3 residues: CATDQAPGGETQYF. CDR3 bases: TGTGCCACCGATCAGGCTCCTGGGGGAGAGACCCAGTACTTC. The rearrangement joins TRBV6-2 or TRBV6-3 to TRBJ2-5; D might be TRBD1 or TRBD2, each matching 5 bases. Between the trimmed V and J ends, which lost 10 bases and 4 bases, there was a span of 19 bases. Per germline, CDR1 MNHEY and CDR2 SVGEGT. The CDR3 covers 14 residues.

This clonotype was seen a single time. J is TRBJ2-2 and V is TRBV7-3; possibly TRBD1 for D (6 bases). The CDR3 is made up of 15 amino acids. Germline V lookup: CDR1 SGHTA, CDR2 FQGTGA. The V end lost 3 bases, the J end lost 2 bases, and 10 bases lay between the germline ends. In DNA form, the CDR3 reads TGTGCCAGCAGCTTCACAGGGCCAAACACCGGGGAGCTGTTTTTT. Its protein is CASSFTGPNTGELFF.

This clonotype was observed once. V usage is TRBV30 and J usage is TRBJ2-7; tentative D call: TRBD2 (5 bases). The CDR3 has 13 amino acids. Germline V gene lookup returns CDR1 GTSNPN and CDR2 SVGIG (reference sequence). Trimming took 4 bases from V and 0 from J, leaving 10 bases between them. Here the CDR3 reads CAWTGETSYEQYF. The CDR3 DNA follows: TGTGCCTGGACCGGGGAAACCTCCTACGAGCAGTACTTC. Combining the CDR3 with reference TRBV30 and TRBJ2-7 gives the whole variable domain SQTIHQWPATLVQPVGSPLSLECTVEGTSNPNLYWYRQAAGRGLQLLFYSVGIGQISSEVPQNLSASRPQDRQFILSSKKLLLSDSGFYLCAWTGETSYEQYFGPGTRLTVT.

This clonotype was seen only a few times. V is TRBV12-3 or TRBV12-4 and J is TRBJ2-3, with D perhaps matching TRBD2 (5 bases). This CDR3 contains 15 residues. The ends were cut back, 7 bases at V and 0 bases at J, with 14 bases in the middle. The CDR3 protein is CASNGERRSTDTQYF. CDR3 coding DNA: TGTGCCAGCAACGGAGAGCGGAGAAGCACAGATACGCAGTATTTT.

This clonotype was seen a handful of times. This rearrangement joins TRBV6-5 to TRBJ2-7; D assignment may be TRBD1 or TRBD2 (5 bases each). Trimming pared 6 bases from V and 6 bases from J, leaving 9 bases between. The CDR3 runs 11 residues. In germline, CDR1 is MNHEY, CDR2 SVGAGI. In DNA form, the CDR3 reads TGTGCCAGCAGCGTCGGGACCGAGCAGTACTTC. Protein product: CASSVGTEQYF.

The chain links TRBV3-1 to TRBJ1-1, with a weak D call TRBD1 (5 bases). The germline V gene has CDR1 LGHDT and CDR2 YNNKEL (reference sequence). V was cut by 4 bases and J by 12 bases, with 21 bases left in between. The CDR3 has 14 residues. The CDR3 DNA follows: TGTGCCAGCAGCCCCGGGACCTCCAACCCTAAGACTTTCTTT. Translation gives CASSPGTSNPKTFF.

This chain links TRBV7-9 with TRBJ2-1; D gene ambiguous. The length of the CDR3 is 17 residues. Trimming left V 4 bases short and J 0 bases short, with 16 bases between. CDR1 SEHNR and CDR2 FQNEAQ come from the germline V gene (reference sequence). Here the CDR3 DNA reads TGTGCCAGCAGCTCCTCCACATCGGCTGTCTCCTACAATGAGCAGTTCTTC. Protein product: CASSSSTSAVSYNEQFF.

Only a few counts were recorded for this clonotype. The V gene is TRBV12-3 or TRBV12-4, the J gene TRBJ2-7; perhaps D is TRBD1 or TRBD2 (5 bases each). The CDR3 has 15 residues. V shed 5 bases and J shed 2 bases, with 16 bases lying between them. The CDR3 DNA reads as TGTGCCAGCAGTGTTCAGCGGCAGGGAGCCTACGAGCAGTACTTC. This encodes CASSVQRQGAYEQYF.

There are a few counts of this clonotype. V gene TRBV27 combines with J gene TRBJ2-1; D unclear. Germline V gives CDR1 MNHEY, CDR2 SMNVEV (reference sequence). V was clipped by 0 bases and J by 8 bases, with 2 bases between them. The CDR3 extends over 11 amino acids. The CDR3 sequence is CASSLSDEQFF. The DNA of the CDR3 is TGTGCCAGCAGTTTATCAGATGAGCAGTTCTTC.

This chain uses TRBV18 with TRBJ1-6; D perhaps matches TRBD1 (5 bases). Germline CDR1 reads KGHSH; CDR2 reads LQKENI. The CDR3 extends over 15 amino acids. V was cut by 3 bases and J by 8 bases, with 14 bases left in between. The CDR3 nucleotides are TGTGCCAGCTCACCGACAGTCGGGGTTGATTCACCCCTCCACTTT. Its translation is CASSPTVGVDSPLHF. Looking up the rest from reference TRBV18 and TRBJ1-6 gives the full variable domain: NAGVMQNPRHLVRRRGQEARLRCSPMKGHSHVYWYRQLPEEGLKFMVYLQKENIIDESGMPKERFSAEFPKEGPSILRIQQVVRGDSAAYFCASSPTVGVDSPLHFGNGTRLTVT.

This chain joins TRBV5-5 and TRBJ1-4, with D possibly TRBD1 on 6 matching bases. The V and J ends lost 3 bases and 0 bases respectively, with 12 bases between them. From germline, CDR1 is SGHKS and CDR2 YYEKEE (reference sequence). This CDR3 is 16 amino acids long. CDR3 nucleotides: TGTGCCAGCAGCTGGGAGACAGGCGCAACTAATGAAAAACTGTTTTTT. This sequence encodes CASSWETGATNEKLFF.